The next 27 T cell receptor beta chains were all read from a single sample in a study of OX40 agonist ivuxolimab in advanced cancers. Repertoires were generated with immunoSEQ multiplex PCR, while TCRdb's copy carries only in-frame clones and drops some. The repertoire has roughly 110,000 clones, less than 95% of them found once; the top ten carry 1% to 1.5%. Specimen: CD4+ or CD8+ T cells sorted from blood, collected in a trial of the OX40 agonist ivuxolimab. The receptors derive from an adult with an advanced solid tumor such as melanoma, head and neck, liver or kidney cancer.

The chain recombines TRBV14 with TRBJ2-3; 7 bases align to TRBD2. Germline CDR1 SGHDN, CDR2 FVKESK. The trim removed 3 bases at V and 2 bases at J, leaving 5 bases unmatched. The CDR3 is made up of 15 amino acids. CDR3 nucleotide sequence: TGTGCCAGCAGCCATGGGCTAGCGGTCACAGATACGCAGTATTTT. Protein sequence: CASSHGLAVTDTQYF. The variable domain in full, with the rest retrieved from reference TRBV14 and TRBJ2-3, is EAGVTQFPSHSVIEKGQTVTLRCDPISGHDNLYWYRRVMGKEIKFLLHFVKESKQDESGMPNNRFLAERTGGTYSTLKVQPAELEDSGVYFCASSHGLAVTDTQYFGPGTRLTVL.

V is TRBV4-1 and J is TRBJ2-7; TRBD2 agrees at 7 bases. This CDR3 contains 12 residues. The V segment lost 1 base and the J segment 7 bases; nucleotides outside the gene matches: 1. Germline-derived CDR1 and CDR2 are MGHRA and YSYEKL. Here the CDR3 DNA reads TGCGCCAGCAGCCAAGGGGAGGGAGAGCAGTACTTC. Translating it yields CASSQGEGEQYF.

This clone has only a few counts. V gene TRBV11-2 combines with J gene TRBJ1-1, with 7 bases aligning to TRBD1. This CDR3 region has 14 residues. Germline V gives CDR1 SGHAT, CDR2 FQNNGV. With 5 bases clipped from V and 7 bases from J, the junction kept 10 bases outside the gene matches. The CDR3 region is CASSPDRDRFEAFF. In nucleotides, the CDR3 is TGTGCCAGCAGCCCGGACCGGGACAGATTTGAAGCTTTCTTT.

This chain links TRBV10-1 with TRBJ2-5, with D perhaps matching TRBD2 (5 bases). The CDR3 is 14 amino acids. Looked up from germline, CDR1 is WNHNN and CDR2 is SYGVQD (reference sequence). V was clipped by 0 bases and J by 9 bases, with 14 bases between them. The CDR3 sequence is CASSESLRERAQYF. The CDR3 nucleotides are TGCGCCAGCAGTGAGTCTCTGCGAGAGAGGGCCCAGTACTTC.

This clone was counted only a few times. This rearrangement joins TRBV2 to TRBJ2-7; tentatively, D is TRBD2 (5 bases). CDR1 SNHLY and CDR2 FYNNEI come from the germline V gene. Trimming took 1 base from V and 7 from J, leaving 23 bases between them. The CDR3 sequence is 17 residues long. The CDR3 DNA reads TGTGCCAGCAGTGAAGGTGGTAGCGCCCGCTCACTTAGTGAGCAGTACTTC. Protein product: CASSEGGSARSLSEQYF.

The V gene is TRBV6-5, the J gene TRBJ2-7; D remains ambiguous. Trimming left V 4 bases short and J 2 bases short, with 12 bases between. Germline loops: CDR1 MNHEY, CDR2 SVGAGI. CDR3 length: 14 amino acids. For the CDR3, the DNA is TGTGCCAGCAGTTCGTTGGCACAAACCTACGAGCAGTACTTC. Its protein product is CASSSLAQTYEQYF.

DNA of the CDR3: TGCAGCGTTGAATTGTCAGCCCAAGAGACCCAGTACTTC. Translated, it gives CSVELSAQETQYF. The chain links TRBV29-1 to TRBJ2-5; D is unclear. The CDR3 sequence is 13 residues long. Germline CDR1 SQVTM, CDR2 ANQGSEA. V gave up 2 bases and J gave up 1 base, with 8 bases separating them.

The genes are TRBV5-1 and TRBJ1-1; D is unclear. CDR3 length: 14 amino acids. CDR1 and CDR2 (germline): SGHRS, YFSETQ. Between the trimmed V and J ends, which lost 5 bases and 1 base, there was a span of 12 bases. The CDR3 DNA is TGCGCCAGCAGACTCGGGTGGGAGAACACTGAAGCTTTCTTT. It encodes CASRLGWENTEAFF. The whole variable domain, remainder taken from reference TRBV5-1 and TRBJ1-1, is KAGVTQTPRYLIKTRGQQVTLSCSPISGHRSVSWYQQTPGQGLQFLFEYFSETQRNKGNFPGRFSGRQFSNSRSEMNVSTLELGDSALYLCASRLGWENTEAFFGQGTRLTVV.

This rearrangement joins TRBV10-1 to TRBJ2-1; no definite D call. The V gene's germline CDR1 is WNHNN and CDR2 SYGVQD (reference sequence). This CDR3 has 12 residues. Trimming removed 4 bases at V and 5 bases at J, with 6 bases between. The CDR3 region is CASSAGDNEQFF. The CDR3 DNA reads as TGCGCCAGCAGTGCTGGGGACAATGAGCAGTTCTTC.

This chain links TRBV19 with TRBJ1-2, with D unresolved. V dropped 7 bases and J dropped 1 base, with 16 bases sitting between them. The length of the CDR3 is 15 residues. Per the germline V gene, CDR1 is LNHDA and CDR2 is SQIVND (reference sequence). The CDR3 here is CASTPGSGLNYGYTF. The CDR3 nucleotides read TGTGCCAGTACCCCGGGCAGCGGACTTAACTATGGCTACACCTTC.

The chain employs TRBV29-1 and TRBJ1-2; D is uncertain. Germline CDR1 SQVTM, CDR2 ANQGSEA. CDR3 length: 10 amino acids. Trimming left V 1 base short and J 14 bases short, with 11 bases between. The CDR3 nucleotides are TGCAGCGTTGAAGCAGTATCGCATACCTTC. This translates into CSVEAVSHTF.

The chain recombines TRBV27 with TRBJ1-1; D is perhaps TRBD1 (6 bases). CDR1 and CDR2 from the germline V gene are MNHEY and SMNVEV (reference sequence). Trimming removed 3 bases from V and 5 bases from J, with 22 bases in between. The CDR3 sequence is 17 residues long. CDR3 DNA sequence: TGTGCCAGCAGTTTCCTGATTGGACGACAGGTTCGGACTGAAGCTTTCTTT. Translating gives CASSFLIGRQVRTEAFF.

This clone was detected once. The rearrangement joins TRBV5-6 to TRBJ1-1; D not resolved. The CDR3 has 15 residues. V was pared by 4 bases and J by 1 base, with 14 bases between. Germline CDR1 SGHDT, CDR2 YYEEEE. CDR3 bases: TGTGCCAGCAGCAGGTTAGGAATCCAGAACACTGAAGCTTTCTTT. It is translated as CASSRLGIQNTEAFF.

The V and J genes are TRBV27 and TRBJ1-5; D is ambiguous. Trimming removed 6 bases from V and 1 base from J, with 7 bases in between. Germline V gene sequence: CDR1 MNHEY, CDR2 SMNVEV (reference sequence). There are 13 residues in the CDR3. CDR3 nucleotide sequence: TGTGCCAGCAGATGGGCAAGCAATCAGCCCCAGCATTTT. The encoded protein is CASRWASNQPQHF.

In this sample, this clone turned up once. This sequence joins TRBV4-1 and TRBJ2-7, with 10 bases matching TRBD2. The V gene end was trimmed by 1 base and the J gene end by 3 bases; junction bases not matched to a gene: 3. The CDR3 has 15 residues. Germline V gene data show CDR1 as MGHRA and CDR2 as YSYEKL. CDR3 region: CASSQVASGSYEQYF. In DNA form, the CDR3 reads TGCGCCAGCAGCCAAGTTGCTAGCGGGAGCTACGAGCAGTACTTC.

The gene calls are TRBV5-1 and TRBJ2-7; D might be TRBD1 (6 bases). The CDR3 spans 13 residues. Germline values: CDR1 SGHRS, CDR2 YFSETQ. V was shortened by 4 bases and J by 4 bases, with 12 bases between the two germline ends. CDR3 sequence reads: CASSTQGNYEQYF. CDR3 nucleotides: TGCGCCAGCAGCACTCAGGGGAATTACGAGCAGTACTTC.

The chain links TRBV7-9 to TRBJ1-5, with TRBD1 identical over 10 bases. The CDR3 spans 18 residues. The V gene's germline CDR1 is SEHNR and CDR2 FQNEAQ (reference sequence). The V segment lost 4 bases and the J segment 0 bases; nucleotides outside the gene matches: 9. The CDR3 nucleotides are TGTGCCAGCAGCTCCTCGGGACAGGGGCCTTATAGCAATCAGCCCCAGCATTTT. This gives the protein CASSSSGQGPYSNQPQHF.

The chain joins TRBV28 to TRBJ1-6, with D perhaps matching TRBD1 (5 bases). Germline V gene lookup returns CDR1 MDHEN and CDR2 SYDVKM. Trimming removed 7 bases at V and 5 bases at J, with 9 bases between. The CDR3 has 13 residues. The CDR3: CASKPGNNSPLHF. DNA for the CDR3: TGTGCCAGCAAACCAGGGAATAATTCACCCCTCCACTTT. The full variable domain, with the rest looked up from reference TRBV28 and TRBJ1-6, is DVKVTQSSRYLVKRTGEKVFLECVQDMDHENMFWYRQDPGLGLRLIYFSYDVKMKEKGDIPEGYSVSREKKERFSLILESASTNQTSMYLCASKPGNNSPLHFGNGTRLTVT.

The rearrangement joins TRBV6-1 to TRBJ2-1; TRBD2 matches at 9 bases. The CDR3 runs 16 residues. V lost 4 bases, J lost 1 base, and 5 bases stayed unmatched. Germline V gene sequence: CDR1 MNHNS, CDR2 SASEGT. CDR3 DNA: TGTGCCAGCAGTGCCCCTAGCGGGGCTTCCTACAATGAGCAGTTCTTC. This encodes CASSAPSGASYNEQFF.

The V call is TRBV10-3, the J call TRBJ2-1, with TRBD2 matching 7 bases. The CDR3 is 14 residues long. Unmatched junction bases numbered 8, after V lost 7 bases and J lost 5 bases. Per germline, CDR1 ENHRY and CDR2 SYGVKD. The CDR3 nucleotides are TGTGCCATCACGGGGGGATTGTCAGACAATGAGCAGTTCTTC. Translating it yields CAITGGLSDNEQFF.

The rearrangement links TRBV29-1 to TRBJ1-1; D remains unclear. From germline, CDR1 is SQVTM and CDR2 ANQGSEA. This CDR3 spans 11 amino acids. Between the trimmed V and J ends, which lost 5 bases and 3 bases, there was a span of 7 bases. The CDR3 region is CSVIRDTEAFF. The CDR3 nucleotides are TGCAGCGTTATCCGGGACACTGAAGCTTTCTTT.

The chain carries TRBV7-3 and TRBJ2-7, with 10 bases fitting TRBD1. The germline V gene has CDR1 SGHTA and CDR2 FQGTGA. J was trimmed by 3 bases and V by 5 bases; bases with no gene match: 10. The CDR3 runs 16 residues. CDR3 DNA: TGTGCCAGCAGCCGGAACCCGGGACAGGGGATCTACGAGCAGTACTTC. Translating it yields CASSRNPGQGIYEQYF. Looking up the rest from reference TRBV7-3 and TRBJ2-7 gives the full variable domain: GAGVSQTPSNKVTEKGKYVELRCDPISGHTALYWYRQSLGQGPEFLIYFQGTGAADDSGLPNDRFFAVRPEGSVSTLKIQRTERGDSAVYLCASSRNPGQGIYEQYFGPGTRLTVT.

The J gene is TRBJ2-7, the V gene TRBV5-1, with 8 nucleotides matching TRBD1. The CDR3 sequence is 14 residues long. Unmatched junction bases numbered 9, after V lost 4 bases and J lost 6 bases. Germline CDR1 SGHRS, CDR2 YFSETQ. CDR3 sequence: CASSKRTGLAEQYF. CDR3 sequence (DNA): TGCGCCAGCAGCAAACGGACAGGGTTGGCCGAGCAGTACTTC. Based on the CDR3 plus reference TRBV5-1 and TRBJ2-7, the full variable domain is KAGVTQTPRYLIKTRGQQVTLSCSPISGHRSVSWYQQTPGQGLQFLFEYFSETQRNKGNFPGRFSGRQFSNSRSEMNVSTLELGDSALYLCASSKRTGLAEQYFGPGTRLTVT.

The chain employs TRBV5-1 and TRBJ2-4; 8 positions agree with TRBD1. From germline, CDR1 is SGHRS and CDR2 YFSETQ. J gave up 9 bases and V 4 bases, and 9 bases lay outside the gene matches. The CDR3 runs 14 residues. The CDR3 coding sequence is TGCGCCAGCAGCCCTGTGACAGGGGAAACCATTCAGTACTTC. Translation: CASSPVTGETIQYF.

This chain connects TRBV25-1 to TRBJ2-2; 9 bases line up with TRBD1. The germline V gene has CDR1 MGHDK and CDR2 SYGVNS. The CDR3 consists of 15 residues. V lost 6 bases, J lost 5 bases, and 7 bases stayed unmatched. The CDR3 DNA is TGTGCCAGCAGGACGGACAGGGGATATACCGGGGAGCTGTTTTTT. This gives the protein CASRTDRGYTGELFF.

A single count supports this clone. V gene TRBV28 combines with J gene TRBJ1-2, with 7 bases fitting TRBD1. The V segment lost 2 bases and the J segment 2 bases; nucleotides outside the gene matches: 2. The length of the CDR3 is 14 residues. Germline V gene lookup returns CDR1 MDHEN and CDR2 SYDVKM. CDR3 nucleotides: TGTGCCAGCAGTTTACTGACAGGGAACTATGGCTACACCTTC. Its translation is CASSLLTGNYGYTF.

The chain employs TRBV28 and TRBJ1-4, with TRBD1 matching over 9 bases. CDR1 and CDR2 (germline): MDHEN, SYDVKM. The length of the CDR3 is 15 residues. V lost 6 bases and J lost 7; bases outside the gene matches: 9. The CDR3 here is CASSEGQGVREKLFF. CDR3 nucleotides: TGTGCCAGCAGCGAGGGACAGGGAGTTCGTGAAAAACTGTTTTTT. Using reference TRBV28 and TRBJ1-4 for the parts outside the CDR3, the full variable domain is DVKVTQSSRYLVKRTGEKVFLECVQDMDHENMFWYRQDPGLGLRLIYFSYDVKMKEKGDIPEGYSVSREKKERFSLILESASTNQTSMYLCASSEGQGVREKLFFGSGTQLSVL.